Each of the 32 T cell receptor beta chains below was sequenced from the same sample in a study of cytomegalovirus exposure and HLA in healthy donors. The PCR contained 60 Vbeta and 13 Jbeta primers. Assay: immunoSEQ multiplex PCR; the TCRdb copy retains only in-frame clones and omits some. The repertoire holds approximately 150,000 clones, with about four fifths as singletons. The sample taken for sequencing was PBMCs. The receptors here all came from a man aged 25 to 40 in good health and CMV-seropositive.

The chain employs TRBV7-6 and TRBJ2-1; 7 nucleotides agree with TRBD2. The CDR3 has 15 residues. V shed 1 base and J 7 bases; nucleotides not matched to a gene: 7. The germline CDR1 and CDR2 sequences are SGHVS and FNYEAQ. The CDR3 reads CASSLEGYSGNEQFF. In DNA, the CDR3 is TGTGCCAGCAGCTTAGAGGGCTATAGCGGGAATGAGCAGTTCTTC.

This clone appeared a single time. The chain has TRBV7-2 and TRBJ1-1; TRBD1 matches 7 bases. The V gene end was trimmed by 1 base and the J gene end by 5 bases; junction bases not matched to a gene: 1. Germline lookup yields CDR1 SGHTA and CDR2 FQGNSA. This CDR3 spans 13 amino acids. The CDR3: CASSLDRGTEAFF. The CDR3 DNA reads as TGTGCCAGCAGCTTAGACAGGGGTACTGAAGCTTTCTTT. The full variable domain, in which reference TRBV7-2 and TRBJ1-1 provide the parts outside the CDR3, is GAGVSQSPSNKVTEKGKDVELRCDPISGHTALYWYRQSLGQGLEFLIYFQGNSAPDKSGLPSDRFSAERTGGSVSTLTIQRTQQEDSAVYLCASSLDRGTEAFFGQGTRLTVV.

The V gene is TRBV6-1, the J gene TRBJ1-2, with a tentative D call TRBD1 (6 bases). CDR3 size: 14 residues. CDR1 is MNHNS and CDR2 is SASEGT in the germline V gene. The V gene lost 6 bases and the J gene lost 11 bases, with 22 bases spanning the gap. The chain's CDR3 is CASSVRQVLNGYTF. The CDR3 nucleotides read TGTGCCAGCAGCGTAAGACAGGTCCTAAACGGTTACACCTTC.

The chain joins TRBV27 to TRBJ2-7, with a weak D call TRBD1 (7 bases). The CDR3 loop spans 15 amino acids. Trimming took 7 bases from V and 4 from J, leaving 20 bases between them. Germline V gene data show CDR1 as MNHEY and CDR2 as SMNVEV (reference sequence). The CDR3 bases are TGTGCCAGCAAGGACCGACCGACAGGGAGGTACGAGCAGTACTTC. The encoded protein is CASKDRPTGRYEQYF.

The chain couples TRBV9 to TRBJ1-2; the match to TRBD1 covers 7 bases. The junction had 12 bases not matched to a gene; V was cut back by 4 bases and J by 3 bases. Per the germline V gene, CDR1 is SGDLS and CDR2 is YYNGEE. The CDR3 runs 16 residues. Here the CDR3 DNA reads TGTGCCAGCAGCCCACCGAGACAGGGTTGGGACTATGGCTACACCTTC. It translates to CASSPPRQGWDYGYTF.

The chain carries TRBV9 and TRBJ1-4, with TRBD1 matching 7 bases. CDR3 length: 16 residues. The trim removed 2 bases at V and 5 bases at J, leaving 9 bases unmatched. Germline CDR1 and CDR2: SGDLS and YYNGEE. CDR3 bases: TGTGCCAGCAGCGTCCGGCCGGACAGGAGAAATGAAAAACTGTTTTTT. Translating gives CASSVRPDRRNEKLFF.

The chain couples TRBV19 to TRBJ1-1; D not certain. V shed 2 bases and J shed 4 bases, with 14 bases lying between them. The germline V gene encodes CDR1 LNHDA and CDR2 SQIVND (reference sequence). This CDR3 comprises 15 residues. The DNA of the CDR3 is TGTGCCAGTAGTATAAATGCCGGACGGGGCACTGAAGCTTTCTTT. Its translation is CASSINAGRGTEAFF.

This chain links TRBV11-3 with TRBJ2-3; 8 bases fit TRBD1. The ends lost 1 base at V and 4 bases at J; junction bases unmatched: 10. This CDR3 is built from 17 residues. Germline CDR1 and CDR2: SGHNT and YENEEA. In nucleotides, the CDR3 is TGTGCCAGCAGCTTAGGCCAAATTCAACAGGGGGCAGATACGCAGTATTTT. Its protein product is CASSLGQIQQGADTQYF.

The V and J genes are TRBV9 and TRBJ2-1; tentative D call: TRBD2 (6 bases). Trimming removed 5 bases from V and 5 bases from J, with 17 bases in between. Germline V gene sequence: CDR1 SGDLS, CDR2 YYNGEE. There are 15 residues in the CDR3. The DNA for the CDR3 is TGTGCCAGCAGTTTAAGCGCTCGCGGGGACAATGAGCAGTTCTTC. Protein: CASSLSARGDNEQFF. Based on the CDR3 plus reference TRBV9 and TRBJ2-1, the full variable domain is DSGVTQTPKHLITATGQRVTLRCSPRSGDLSVYWYQQSLDQGLQFLIQYYNGEERAKGNILERFSAQQFPDLHSELNLSSLELGDSALYFCASSLSARGDNEQFFGPGTRLTVL.

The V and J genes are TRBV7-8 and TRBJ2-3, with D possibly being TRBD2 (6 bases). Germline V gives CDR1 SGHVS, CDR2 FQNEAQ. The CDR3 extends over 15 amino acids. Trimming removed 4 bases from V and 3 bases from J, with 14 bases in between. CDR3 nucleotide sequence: TGTGCCAGCAGCTGGACGGGGGTTTCGACAGATACGCAGTATTTT. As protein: CASSWTGVSTDTQYF.

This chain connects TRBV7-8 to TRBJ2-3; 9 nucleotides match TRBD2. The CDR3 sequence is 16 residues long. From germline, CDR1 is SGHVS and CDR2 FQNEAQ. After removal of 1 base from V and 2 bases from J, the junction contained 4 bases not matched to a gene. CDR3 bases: TGTGCCAGCAGCTTAGAGGGCGGGGGGGTCACAGATACGCAGTATTTT. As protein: CASSLEGGGVTDTQYF.

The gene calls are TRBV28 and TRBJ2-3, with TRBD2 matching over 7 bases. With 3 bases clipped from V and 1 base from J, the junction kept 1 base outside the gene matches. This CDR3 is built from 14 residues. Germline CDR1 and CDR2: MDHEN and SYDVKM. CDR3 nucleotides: TGTGCCAGCAGTTTTACTAGCGGCACAGATACGCAGTATTTT. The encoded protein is CASSFTSGTDTQYF.

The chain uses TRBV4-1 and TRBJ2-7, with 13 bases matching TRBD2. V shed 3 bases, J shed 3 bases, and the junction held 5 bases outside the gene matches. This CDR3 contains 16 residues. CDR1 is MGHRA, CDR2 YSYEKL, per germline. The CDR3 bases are TGCGCCAGCAGCCATACTAGCGGGAGGGCCTACTACGAGCAGTACTTC. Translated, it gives CASSHTSGRAYYEQYF.

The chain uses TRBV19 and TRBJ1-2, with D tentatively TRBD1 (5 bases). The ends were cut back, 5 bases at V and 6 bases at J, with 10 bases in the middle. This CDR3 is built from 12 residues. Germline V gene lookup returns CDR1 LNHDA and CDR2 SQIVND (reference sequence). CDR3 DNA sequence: TGTGCCAGTAGTGAGCCAGGGAATGGCTACACCTTC. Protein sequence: CASSEPGNGYTF.

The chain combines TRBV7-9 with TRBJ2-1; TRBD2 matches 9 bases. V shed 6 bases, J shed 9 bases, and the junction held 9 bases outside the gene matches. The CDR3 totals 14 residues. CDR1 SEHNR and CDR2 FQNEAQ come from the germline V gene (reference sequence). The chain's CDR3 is CASRAEREAAEQFF. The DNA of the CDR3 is TGTGCCAGCAGGGCGGAGCGGGAGGCTGCTGAGCAGTTCTTC.

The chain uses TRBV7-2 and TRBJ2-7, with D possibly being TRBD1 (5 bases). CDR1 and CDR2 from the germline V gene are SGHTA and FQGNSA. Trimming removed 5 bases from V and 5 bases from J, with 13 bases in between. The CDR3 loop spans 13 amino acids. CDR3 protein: CASSLRQFDEQYF. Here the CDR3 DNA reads TGTGCCAGCAGCCTAAGACAGTTCGACGAGCAGTACTTC. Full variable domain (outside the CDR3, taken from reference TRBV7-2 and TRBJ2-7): GAGVSQSPSNKVTEKGKDVELRCDPISGHTALYWYRQSLGQGLEFLIYFQGNSAPDKSGLPSDRFSAERTGGSVSTLTIQRTQQEDSAVYLCASSLRQFDEQYFGPGTRLTVT.

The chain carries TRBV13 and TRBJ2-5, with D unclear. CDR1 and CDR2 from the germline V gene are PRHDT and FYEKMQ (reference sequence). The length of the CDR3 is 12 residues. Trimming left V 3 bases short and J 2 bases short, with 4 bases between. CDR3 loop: CASSFSQETQYF. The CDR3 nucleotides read TGTGCCAGCAGCTTCTCTCAAGAGACCCAGTACTTC.

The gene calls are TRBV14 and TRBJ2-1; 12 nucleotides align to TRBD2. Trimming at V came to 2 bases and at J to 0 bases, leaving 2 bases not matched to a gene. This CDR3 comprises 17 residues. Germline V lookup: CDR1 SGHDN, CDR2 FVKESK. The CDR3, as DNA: TGTGCCAGCAGCCAACTAGCGGGAGGGAGCTCCTACAATGAGCAGTTCTTC. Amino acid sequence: CASSQLAGGSSYNEQFF.

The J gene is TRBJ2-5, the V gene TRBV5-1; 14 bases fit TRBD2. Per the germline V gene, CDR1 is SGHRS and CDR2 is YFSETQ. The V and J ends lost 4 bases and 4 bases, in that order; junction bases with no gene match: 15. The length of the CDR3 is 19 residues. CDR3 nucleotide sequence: TGCGCCAGCAGCCTGACTAGACCTGGGACTAGCGGGAGAGGAGAGACCCAGTACTTC. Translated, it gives CASSLTRPGTSGRGETQYF.

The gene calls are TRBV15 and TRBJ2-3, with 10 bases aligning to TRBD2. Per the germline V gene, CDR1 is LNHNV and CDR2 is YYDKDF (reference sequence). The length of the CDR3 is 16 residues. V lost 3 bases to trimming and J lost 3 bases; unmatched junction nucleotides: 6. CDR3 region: CATSRGERGGTDTQYF. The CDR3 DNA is TGTGCCACCAGCAGGGGTGAGCGGGGGGGAACAGATACGCAGTATTTT.

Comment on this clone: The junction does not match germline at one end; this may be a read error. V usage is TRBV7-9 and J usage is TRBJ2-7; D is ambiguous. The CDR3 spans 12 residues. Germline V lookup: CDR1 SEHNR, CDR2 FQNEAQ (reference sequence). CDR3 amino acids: CSSSSTGYEQYF. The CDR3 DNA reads TGTTCCAGCAGTTCCACTGGTTACGAGCAGTACTTC.

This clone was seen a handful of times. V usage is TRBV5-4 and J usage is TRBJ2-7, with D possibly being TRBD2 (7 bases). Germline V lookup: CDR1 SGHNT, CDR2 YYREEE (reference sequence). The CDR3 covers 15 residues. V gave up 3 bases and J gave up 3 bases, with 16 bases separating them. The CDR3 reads CASSYMSGTYYEQYF. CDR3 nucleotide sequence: TGTGCCAGCAGCTACATGAGCGGGACATACTACGAGCAGTACTTC.

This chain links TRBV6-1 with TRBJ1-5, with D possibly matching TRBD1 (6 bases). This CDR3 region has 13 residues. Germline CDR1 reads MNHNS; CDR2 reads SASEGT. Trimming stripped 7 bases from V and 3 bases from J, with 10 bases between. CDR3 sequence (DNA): TGTGCCAGCATAGGACAGCTCAATCAGCCCCAGCATTTT. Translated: CASIGQLNQPQHF.

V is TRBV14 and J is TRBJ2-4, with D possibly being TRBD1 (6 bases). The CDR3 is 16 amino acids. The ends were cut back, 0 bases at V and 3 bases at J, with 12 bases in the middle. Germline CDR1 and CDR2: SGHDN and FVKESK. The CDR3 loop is CASSQEPRGVKNIQYF. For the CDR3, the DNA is TGTGCCAGCAGCCAAGAGCCCAGGGGAGTCAAAAACATTCAGTACTTC.

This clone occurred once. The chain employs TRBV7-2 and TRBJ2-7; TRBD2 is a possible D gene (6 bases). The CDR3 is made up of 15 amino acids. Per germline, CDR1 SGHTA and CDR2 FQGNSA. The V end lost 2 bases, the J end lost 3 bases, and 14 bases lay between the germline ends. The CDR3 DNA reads TGTGCCAGCAGCTTAATCGCCCGGGAGTACTACGAGCAGTACTTC. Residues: CASSLIAREYYEQYF.

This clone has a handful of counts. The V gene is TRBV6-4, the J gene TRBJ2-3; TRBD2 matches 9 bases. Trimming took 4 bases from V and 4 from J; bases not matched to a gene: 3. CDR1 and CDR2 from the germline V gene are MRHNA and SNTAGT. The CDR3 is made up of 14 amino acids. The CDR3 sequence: CASSAAGGPDTQYF. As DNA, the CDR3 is TGTGCCAGCAGTGCAGCGGGAGGTCCAGATACGCAGTATTTT.

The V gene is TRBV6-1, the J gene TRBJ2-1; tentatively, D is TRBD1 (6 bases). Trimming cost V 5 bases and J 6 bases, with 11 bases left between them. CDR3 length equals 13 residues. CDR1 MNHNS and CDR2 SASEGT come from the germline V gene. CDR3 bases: TGTGCCAGCAGTCAGGACAGTACCAATGAGCAGTTCTTC. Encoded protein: CASSQDSTNEQFF.

The CDR3 DNA is TGTGCCAGCAGCTTACCCCCCATAACAGGCCCTAATGAAAAACTGTTTTTT. It codes for CASSLPPITGPNEKLFF. The chain is built from TRBV7-8 and TRBJ1-4; tentatively, D is TRBD1 (5 bases). CDR1 SGHVS and CDR2 FQNEAQ come from the germline V gene. V dropped 2 bases and J dropped 3 bases, with 16 bases sitting between them. This CDR3 is built from 17 residues.

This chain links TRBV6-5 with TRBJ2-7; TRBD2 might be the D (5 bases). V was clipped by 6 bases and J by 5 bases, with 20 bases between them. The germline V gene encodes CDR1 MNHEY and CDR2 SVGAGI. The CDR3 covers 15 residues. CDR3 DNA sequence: TGTGCCAGCAGGACCCGGGTGGGAGTACAACACGAGCAGTACTTC. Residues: CASRTRVGVQHEQYF.

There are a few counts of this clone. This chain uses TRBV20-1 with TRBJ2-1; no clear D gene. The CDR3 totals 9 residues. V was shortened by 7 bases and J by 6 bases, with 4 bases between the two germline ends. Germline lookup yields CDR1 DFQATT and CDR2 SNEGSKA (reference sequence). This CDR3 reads CSVANEQFF. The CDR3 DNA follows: TGCAGTGTGGCCAATGAGCAGTTCTTC.

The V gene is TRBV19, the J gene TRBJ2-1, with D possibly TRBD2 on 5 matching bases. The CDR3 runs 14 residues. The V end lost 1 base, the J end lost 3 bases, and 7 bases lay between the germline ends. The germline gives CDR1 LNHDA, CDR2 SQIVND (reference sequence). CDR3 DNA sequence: TGTGCCAGTAGTATAGGAGGGTTCTACAATGAGCAGTTCTTC. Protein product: CASSIGGFYNEQFF.

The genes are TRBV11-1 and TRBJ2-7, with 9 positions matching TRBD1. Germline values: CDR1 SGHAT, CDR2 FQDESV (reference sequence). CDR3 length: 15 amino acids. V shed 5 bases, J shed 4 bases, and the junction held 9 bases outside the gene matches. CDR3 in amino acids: CASSAGTGTGYEQYF. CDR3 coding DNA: TGTGCCAGCAGCGCCGGGACCGGGACAGGGTACGAGCAGTACTTC.